This is a list of T cell receptor beta chains from one sample in a study of blood T cell repertoires in COVID-19. Sequenced by immunoSEQ multiplex PCR; TCRdb stores in-frame clones only, minus some. The data contain 80,000 to 95,000 clones, 70% to 90% of them singletons. The sequenced sample consisted of peripheral blood. The receptors stem from a man aged 50-59 years with active or convalescent COVID-19. Each CDR3 is given with its conserved first and last residue. A D gene is named only where the DNA matches it firmly. Expanded clones are given a class, and other clones once, few, many or no size at all.

d_gene,v_gene,abundance,j_gene,CDR3aa,CDR3nt
.,TRBV12-3/TRBV12-4,.,TRBJ1-4,CASSPSNEKLFF,TGTGCCAGCAGTCCTTCTAATGAAAAACTGTTTTTT
.,TRBV5-1,.,TRBJ2-5,CASSFKETQYF,TGCGCCAGCAGCTTCAAAGAGACCCAGTACTTC
TRBD1,TRBV6-1,few,TRBJ1-6,CASSDMWAGGAHSPLHF,TGTGCCAGCAGTGATATGTGGGCAGGGGGCGCCCATTCACCCCTCCACTTT
TRBD2,TRBV10-1,.,TRBJ2-3,CASSQAGASTDTQYF,TGCGCCAGCAGTCAAGCGGGGGCAAGCACAGATACGCAGTATTTT
.,TRBV5-5,.,TRBJ1-2,CASSEGRGYGYTF,TGTGCCAGCAGCGAAGGGAGAGGCTATGGCTACACCTTC
.,TRBV21-1,.,TRBJ2-5,CASSEALAGVKKTQYF,TGTGCCAGCAGCGAAGCTCTAGCGGGAGTGAAAAAGACCCAGTACTTC
TRBD2,TRBV2,few,TRBJ2-1,CASSGGTSGSWNEQFF,TGTGCCAGCAGTGGCGGGACTAGCGGAAGCTGGAATGAGCAGTTCTTC
TRBD2,TRBV28,.,TRBJ2-2,CASSLLSSGRAGELFF,TGTGCCAGCAGTTTATTATCCAGCGGGAGGGCCGGGGAGCTGTTTTTT
.,TRBV5-1,.,TRBJ2-7,CASSVRGSSYEQYF,TGCGCCAGCAGCGTCAGGGGTAGCTCCTACGAGCAGTACTTC
TRBD1,TRBV18,.,TRBJ2-5,CASSSGTGGETQYF,TGTGCCAGCTCATCGGGGACAGGAGGGGAGACCCAGTACTTC
.,TRBV10-2,.,TRBJ1-4,CASSEGGDEKLFF,TGCGCCAGCAGTGAGGGGGGGGATGAAAAACTGTTTTTT
.,TRBV19,.,TRBJ2-5,CASTPGDWETQYF,TGTGCCAGTACCCCCGGGGATTGGGAGACCCAGTACTTC
TRBD2,TRBV5-4,.,TRBJ2-7,CASSLSGTSLNEQYF,TGTGCCAGCAGTTTATCCGGGACTAGCCTAAACGAGCAGTACTTC
TRBD1,TRBV18,few,TRBJ1-6,CASSPTGVDNNSPLHF,TGTGCCAGCTCACCGACAGGGGTTGACAATAATTCACCCCTCCACTTT
TRBD2,TRBV19,.,TRBJ2-3,CASSMLSSGGSDTQYF,TGTGCCAGTAGTATGCTCTCTAGCGGGGGGTCAGATACGCAGTATTTT
.,TRBV15,.,TRBJ1-1,CATSSRGRNTEAFF,TGTGCCACCAGCAGTAGAGGTAGGAACACTGAAGCTTTCTTT
TRBD1,TRBV19,.,TRBJ1-1,CASSPRQGARTEAFF,TGTGCCAGTAGCCCTAGACAGGGGGCGCGGACTGAAGCTTTCTTT
.,TRBV27,.,TRBJ2-5,CASSSGWFQETQYF,TGTGCCAGCTCGTCGGGGTGGTTTCAAGAGACCCAGTACTTC
TRBD1,TRBV19,once,TRBJ2-3,CASSRRDRGTDTQYF,TGTGCCAGTAGTCGCCGGGACAGGGGTACAGATACGCAGTATTTT
TRBD1,TRBV19,.,TRBJ2-7,CASSWRTGDYEQYF,TGTGCCAGTAGTTGGAGGACAGGGGACTACGAGCAGTACTTC
.,TRBV2,.,TRBJ2-7,CASRWQGGQYF,TGTGCCAGCAGGTGGCAGGGCGGACAGTACTTC